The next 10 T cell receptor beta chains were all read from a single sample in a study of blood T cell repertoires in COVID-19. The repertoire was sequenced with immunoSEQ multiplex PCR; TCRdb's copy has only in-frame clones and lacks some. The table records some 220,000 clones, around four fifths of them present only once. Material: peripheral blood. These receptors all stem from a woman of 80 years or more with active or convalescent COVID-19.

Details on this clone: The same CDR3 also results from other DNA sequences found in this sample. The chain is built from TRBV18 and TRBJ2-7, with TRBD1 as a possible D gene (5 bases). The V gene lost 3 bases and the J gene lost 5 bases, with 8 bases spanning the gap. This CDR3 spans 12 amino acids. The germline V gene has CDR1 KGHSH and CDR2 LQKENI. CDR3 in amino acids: CASSPSRDEQYF. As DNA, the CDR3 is TGTGCCAGCTCACCGAGCAGGGACGAGCAGTACTTC.

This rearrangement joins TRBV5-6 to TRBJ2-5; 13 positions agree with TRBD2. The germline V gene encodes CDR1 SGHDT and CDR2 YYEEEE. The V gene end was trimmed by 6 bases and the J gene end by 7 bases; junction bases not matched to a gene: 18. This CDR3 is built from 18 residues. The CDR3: CASTPLRGLAGRVGTQYF. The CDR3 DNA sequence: TGTGCCAGCACCCCCTTGAGGGGACTAGCGGGGAGGGTAGGGACCCAGTACTTC.

The CDR3 DNA follows: TGTGCCAGCAGCCTCCTCAGTGGCAGGGGCTACACCTTC. Residues: CASSLLSGRGYTF. V gene TRBV3-1 (or the pseudogene TRBV3-2) combines with J gene TRBJ1-2; no firm D call. V lost 4 bases, J lost 8 bases, and 14 bases lay in between. The CDR3 covers 13 residues. Per germline, CDR1 LGHDT and CDR2 YNNKEL (reference sequence).

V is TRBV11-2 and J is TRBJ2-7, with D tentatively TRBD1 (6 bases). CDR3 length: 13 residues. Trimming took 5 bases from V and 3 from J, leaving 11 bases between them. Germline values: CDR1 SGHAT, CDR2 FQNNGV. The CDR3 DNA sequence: TGTGCCAGCAGCATACAGGGTAGCTACGAGCAGTACTTC. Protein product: CASSIQGSYEQYF.

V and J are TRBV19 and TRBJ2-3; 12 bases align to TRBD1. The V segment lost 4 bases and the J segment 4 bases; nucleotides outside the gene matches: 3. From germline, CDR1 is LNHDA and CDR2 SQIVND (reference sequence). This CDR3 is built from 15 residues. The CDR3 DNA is TGTGCCAGTAGTACCGGGACAGGGGGCTCAGATACGCAGTATTTT. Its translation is CASSTGTGGSDTQYF. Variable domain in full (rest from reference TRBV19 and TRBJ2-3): DGGITQSPKYLFRKEGQNVTLSCEQNLNHDAMYWYRQDPGQGLRLIYYSQIVNDFQKGDIAEGYSVSREKKESFPLTVTSAQKNPTAFYLCASSTGTGGSDTQYFGPGTRLTVL.

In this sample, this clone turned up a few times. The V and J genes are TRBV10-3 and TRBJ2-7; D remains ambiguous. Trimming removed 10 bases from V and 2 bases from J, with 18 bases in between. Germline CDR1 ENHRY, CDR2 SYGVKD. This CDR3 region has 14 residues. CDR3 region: CATSRVRSTYEQYF. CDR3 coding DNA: TGTGCCACAAGTCGGGTCAGATCTACCTACGAGCAGTACTTC.

Here the CDR3 reads CASSYLAGDTDTQYF. The CDR3 DNA sequence: TGCGCCAGCAGCTACCTAGCGGGAGACACAGATACGCAGTATTTT. This rearrangement joins TRBV5-1 to TRBJ2-3, with 10 bases fitting TRBD2. The CDR3 runs 15 residues. Germline V gene data show CDR1 as SGHRS and CDR2 as YFSETQ. V gave up 3 bases and J gave up 2 bases; unmatched junction bases: 3.

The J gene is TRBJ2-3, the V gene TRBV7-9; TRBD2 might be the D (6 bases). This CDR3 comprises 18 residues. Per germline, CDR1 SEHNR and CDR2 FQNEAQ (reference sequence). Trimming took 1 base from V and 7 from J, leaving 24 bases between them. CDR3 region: CASSLDMGGSWGVYTQYF. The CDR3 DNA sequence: TGTGCCAGCAGCTTAGATATGGGGGGTTCGTGGGGTGTCTATACGCAGTATTTT.

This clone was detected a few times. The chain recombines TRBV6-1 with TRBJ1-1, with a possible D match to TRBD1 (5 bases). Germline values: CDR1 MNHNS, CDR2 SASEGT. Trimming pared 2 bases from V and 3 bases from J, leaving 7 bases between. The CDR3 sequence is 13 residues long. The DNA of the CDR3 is TGTGCCAGCAGTGAACGACAGTACACTGAAGCTTTCTTT. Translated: CASSERQYTEAFF.

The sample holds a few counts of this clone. CDR3 in amino acids: CASSPAQGLDGYTF. CDR3 sequence (DNA): TGTGCCAGCTCACCAGCGCAGGGCTTGGATGGCTACACCTTC. The V call is TRBV18, the J call TRBJ1-2, with a tentative D call TRBD1 (5 bases). The CDR3 totals 14 residues. CDR1 and CDR2 from the germline V gene are KGHSH and LQKENI. V was pared by 2 bases and J by 6 bases, with 13 bases between.